This T cell receptor (beta chain) was retrieved from a study of blood T cell repertoires in COVID-19. This table comes from immunoSEQ multiplex PCR, and its TCRdb copy is limited to in-frame clones, with some not included. The top ten clones hold around 8% of a sample with 200,000 to 250,000 clones, roughly four fifths of them seen once. Germline CDR1 reads LGHDT; CDR2 reads YNNKEL (reference sequence). V shed 0 bases and J shed 8 bases, with 16 bases lying between them. CDR3 length: 16 residues. This clonotype was obtained from a woman older than 75 with COVID-19, enrolled during active disease. Sequencing used peripheral blood. The chain links TRBV3-1 (or the pseudogene TRBV3-2) to TRBJ1-4; TRBD1 is a possible D gene (5 bases). The CDR3 here is CASSQDQGGIIEKLFF. CDR3 DNA: TGTGCCAGCAGCCAAGATCAGGGAGGGATAATCGAAAAACTGTTTTTT.